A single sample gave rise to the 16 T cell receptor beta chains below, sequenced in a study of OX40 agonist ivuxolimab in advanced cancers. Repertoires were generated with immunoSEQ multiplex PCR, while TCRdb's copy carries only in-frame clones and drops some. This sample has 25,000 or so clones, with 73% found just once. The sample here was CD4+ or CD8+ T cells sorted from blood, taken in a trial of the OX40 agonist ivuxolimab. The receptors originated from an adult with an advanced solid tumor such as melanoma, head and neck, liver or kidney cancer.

The CDR3 sequence is CSASDGVYNEQFF. The DNA of the CDR3 is TGCAGCGCCTCCGACGGGGTCTACAATGAGCAGTTCTTC. The chain employs TRBV29-1 and TRBJ2-1; D perhaps matches TRBD2 (5 bases). The CDR3 extends over 13 amino acids. Germline loops: CDR1 SQVTM, CDR2 ANQGSEA. Deletions cut 7 bases from V and 3 bases from J, with 13 bases between.

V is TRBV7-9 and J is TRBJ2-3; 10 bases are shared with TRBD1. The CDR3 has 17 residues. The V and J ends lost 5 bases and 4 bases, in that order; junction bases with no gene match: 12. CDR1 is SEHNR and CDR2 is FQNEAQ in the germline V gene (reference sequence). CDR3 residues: CASSLPWMGQGSDTQYF. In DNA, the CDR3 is TGTGCCAGCAGCCTCCCCTGGATGGGACAGGGGTCAGATACGCAGTATTTT.

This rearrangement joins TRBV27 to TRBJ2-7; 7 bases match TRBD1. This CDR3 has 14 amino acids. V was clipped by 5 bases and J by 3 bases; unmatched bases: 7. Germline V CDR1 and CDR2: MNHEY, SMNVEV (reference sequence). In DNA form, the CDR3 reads TGTGCCAGCAGTCTGGGACAGACTTACTACGAGCAGTACTTC. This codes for CASSLGQTYYEQYF.

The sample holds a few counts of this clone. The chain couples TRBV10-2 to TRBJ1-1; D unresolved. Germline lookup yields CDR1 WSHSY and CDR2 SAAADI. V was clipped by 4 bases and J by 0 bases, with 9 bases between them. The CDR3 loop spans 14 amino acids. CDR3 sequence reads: CASSGGPMNTEAFF. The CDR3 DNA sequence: TGCGCCAGCAGTGGGGGTCCGATGAACACTGAAGCTTTCTTT.

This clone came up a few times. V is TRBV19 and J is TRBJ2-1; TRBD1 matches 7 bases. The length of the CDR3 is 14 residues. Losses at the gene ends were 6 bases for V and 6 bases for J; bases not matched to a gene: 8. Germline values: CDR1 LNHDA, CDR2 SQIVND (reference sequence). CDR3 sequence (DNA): TGTGCCAGTAGCCAACAGGGGCGCGGCAATGAGCAGTTCTTC. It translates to CASSQQGRGNEQFF.

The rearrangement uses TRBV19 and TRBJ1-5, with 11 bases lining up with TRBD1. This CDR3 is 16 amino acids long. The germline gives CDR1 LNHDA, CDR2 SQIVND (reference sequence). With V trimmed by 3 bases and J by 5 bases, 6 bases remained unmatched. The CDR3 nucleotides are TGTGCCAGTAGTATGGACAGGGGGCCTAACGATCAGCCCCAGCATTTT. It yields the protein CASSMDRGPNDQPQHF.

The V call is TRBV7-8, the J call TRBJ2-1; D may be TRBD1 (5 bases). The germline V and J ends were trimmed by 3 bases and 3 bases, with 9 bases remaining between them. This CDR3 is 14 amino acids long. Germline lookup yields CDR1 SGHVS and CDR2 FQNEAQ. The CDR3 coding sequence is TGTGCCAGCAGCTTGGGTAGGGGCTACAATGAGCAGTTCTTC. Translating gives CASSLGRGYNEQFF. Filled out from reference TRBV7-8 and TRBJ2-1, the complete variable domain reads GAGVSQSPRYKVAKRGQDVALRCDPISGHVSLFWYQQALGQGPEFLTYFQNEAQLDKSGLPSDRFFAERPEGSVSTLKIQRTQQEDSAVYLCASSLGRGYNEQFFGPGTRLTVL.

The CDR3 DNA is TGTGCCAGCAGCCAAGAGTGGTTGGCCTACGAGCAGTACTTC. The encoded protein is CASSQEWLAYEQYF. This chain joins TRBV14 and TRBJ2-7, with D uncertain. Germline V gives CDR1 SGHDN, CDR2 FVKESK. V gave up 0 bases and J gave up 2 bases, with 8 bases separating them. This CDR3 spans 14 amino acids.

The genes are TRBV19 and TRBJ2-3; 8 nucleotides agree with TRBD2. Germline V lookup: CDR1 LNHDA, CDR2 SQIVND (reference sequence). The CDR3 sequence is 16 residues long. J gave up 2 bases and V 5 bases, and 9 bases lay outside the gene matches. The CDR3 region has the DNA TGTGCCAGTAGTGCGCTGGCGGGGGGAAACACAGATACGCAGTATTTT. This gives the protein CASSALAGGNTDTQYF. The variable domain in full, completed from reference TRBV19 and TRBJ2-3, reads DGGITQSPKYLFRKEGQNVTLSCEQNLNHDAMYWYRQDPGQGLRLIYYSQIVNDFQKGDIAEGYSVSREKKESFPLTVTSAQKNPTAFYLCASSALAGGNTDTQYFGPGTRLTVL.

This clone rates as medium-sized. The CDR3 protein is CSGTATEGYTF. CDR3 nucleotides: TGCAGCGGTACGGCCACGGAGGGCTACACCTTC. The rearrangement uses TRBV29-1 and TRBJ1-2, with D uncertain. The CDR3 totals 11 residues. Trimming removed 7 bases at V and 8 bases at J, with 14 bases between. Germline V gene lookup returns CDR1 SQVTM and CDR2 ANQGSEA.

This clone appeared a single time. CDR3 in amino acids: CAITGIGNTEAFF. CDR3 DNA sequence: TGTGCAATAACAGGCATCGGGAACACTGAAGCTTTCTTT. The rearrangement joins TRBV7-6 to TRBJ1-1; a possible D gene is TRBD1 (5 bases). CDR1 is SGHVS and CDR2 is FNYEAQ in the germline V gene. This CDR3 contains 13 residues.

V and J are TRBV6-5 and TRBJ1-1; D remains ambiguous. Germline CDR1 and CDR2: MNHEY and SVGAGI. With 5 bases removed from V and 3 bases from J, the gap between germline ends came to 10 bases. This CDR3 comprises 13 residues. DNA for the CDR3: TGTGCCAGCAGTCCCCTCCAATACACTGAAGCTTTCTTT. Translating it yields CASSPLQYTEAFF.

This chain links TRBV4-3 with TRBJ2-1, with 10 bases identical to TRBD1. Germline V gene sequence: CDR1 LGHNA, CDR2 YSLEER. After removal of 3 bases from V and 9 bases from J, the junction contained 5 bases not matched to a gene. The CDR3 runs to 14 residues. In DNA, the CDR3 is TGCGCCAGCAGCCAGAGACAGGGGGCGAGTGAGCAGTTCTTC. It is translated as CASSQRQGASEQFF.

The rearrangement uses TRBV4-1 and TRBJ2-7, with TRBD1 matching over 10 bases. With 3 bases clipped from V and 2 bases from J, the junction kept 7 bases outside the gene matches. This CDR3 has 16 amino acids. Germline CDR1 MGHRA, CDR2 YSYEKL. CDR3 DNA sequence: TGCGCCAGCAGCCAGATTGGGACAGGGGTCCCCTACGAGCAGTACTTC. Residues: CASSQIGTGVPYEQYF.

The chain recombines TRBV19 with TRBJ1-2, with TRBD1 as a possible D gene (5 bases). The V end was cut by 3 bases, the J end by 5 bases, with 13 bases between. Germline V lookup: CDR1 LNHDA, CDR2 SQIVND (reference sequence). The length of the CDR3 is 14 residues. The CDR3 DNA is TGTGCCAGTAGTATCGGGGGGATTCGTTATGGCTACACCTTC. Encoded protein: CASSIGGIRYGYTF.

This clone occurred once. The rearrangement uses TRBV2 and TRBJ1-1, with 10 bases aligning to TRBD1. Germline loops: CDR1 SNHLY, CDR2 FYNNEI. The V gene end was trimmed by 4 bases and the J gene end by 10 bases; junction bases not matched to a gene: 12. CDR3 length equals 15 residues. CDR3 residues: CASSGAGTGAEGAFF. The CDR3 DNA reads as TGTGCCAGCAGTGGGGCCGGGACAGGGGCCGAGGGAGCTTTCTTT.